This record concerns one T cell receptor (beta chain) sequence. This sample is part of a study of PD-L1 blockade in urothelial cancer. Profiled with immunoSEQ multiplex PCR; TCRdb holds only in-frame clones, not every one. The sample includes about 51,000 clones, roughly 91% of them seen just once. Germline V gene lookup returns CDR1 GTSNPN and CDR2 SVGIG (reference sequence). V dropped 5 bases and J dropped 2 bases, with 16 bases sitting between them. There are 15 residues in the CDR3. Time point: peripheral blood 6 weeks after treatment start. The J gene is TRBJ1-5, the V gene TRBV30; TRBD1 might be the D (5 bases). The TCR sequence derives from a man aged 60 to 69 with urothelial cancer. The input for sequencing was PBMCs, taken around atezolizumab (anti-PD-L1) treatment. The CDR3 bases are TGTGCCTGGGACCGCGGGACCCCCCGCAATCAGCCCCAGCATTTT. Translated: CAWDRGTPRNQPQHF.